The entry below describes one TCR beta chain. Its specificity is unknown. Together with a sample-barcoded 5' primer, a J-beta primer mix was included in a second PCR lasting about 6 to 11 cycles. TCRdb itself ran the 5' RACE reads through MiXCR, one entry per CDR3 protein. This sample has 1.5 million to 2 million distinct CDR3 sequences, with just under 50% found just once. This sample is part of a study of blood T cells in healthy people across ages. Study results and limitations: For the donors, CMV status was unknown and possibly confounded expanded clonotype changes. Observed TCR beta diversity per million T cells went down as age went up. This fall followed a roughly linear course with age. Diversity figures based on one million T cells were deemed too low.

The CDR3 covers 16 residues. The V and J ends lost 2 bases and 3 bases, in that order; junction bases with no gene match: 6. Germline CDR1 reads MGHRA; CDR2 reads YSYEKL. Each donor had around 10 milliliters of peripheral blood drawn. This rearrangement joins TRBV4-1 to TRBJ1-5; 8 bases match TRBD1. The sequence was collected from a woman aged 40 to 50 in good health. Sequencing used blood. Written as DNA, the CDR3 is TGCGCCAGCAGCCAAAGGGAGACAGGGGACAATCAGCCCCAGCATTTT. This codes for CASSQRETGDNQPQHF.